The T cell receptor (beta chain) under discussion was sequenced for a study of T cell responses to AZD1222 COVID-19 vaccine (dated by TCRdb to the early 2020s). Regarding the complete study: AZD1222 recipients given second doses at about 4 weeks or at about 12 weeks were pooled, since spike-specific TCR depth and breadth were not found to differ between the two schedules. A total of roughly 240 trial participants underwent TCR sequencing, of whom 200 to 220 received two doses of AZD1222 and around 26 received two doses of the MenACWY control vaccine. Trial participants were enrolled by age into subgroups of 18-55, 56-69 and 70-plus years, and about 150, 27 and 61 TCR-sequenced participants, respectively, were included in these subgroups. Results and caveats for the whole study, not just this receptor: Participants were mostly white British and included more females than males, and it was suggested by the authors that clonal diversity may have been underestimated. Conclusions about previously exposed vaccinees are limited, since just six AZD1222 recipients were seropositive for SARS-CoV-2 at baseline. Because no day 14 peak-response samples were available, repertoires were characterized only after the peak T cell response. Spike-specific TCR breadth and depth rose significantly after two AZD1222 doses compared with day 0 and with MenACWY recipients. In the small 56-69-year group, the increase in depth fell short of significance, most likely because of low power. The vaccine-associated CD4 TCRs covered the entire spike protein, and the dominant responses fell in regions 160-218 and 743-854. Nearly half of unique spike-specific TCRs reportedly recognized epitopes outside regions mutated in the B.1.351 and B.1.1.7 variants.

Per the germline V gene (reference sequence), LNHDA is the CDR1 and SQIVND is the CDR2. CDR3 length: 14 amino acids, cysteine to phenylalanine. CDR3 DNA only is kept here, 42 bases in frame from base 1. V drops 7 bases and J drops 0 bases, leaving 12 bases in between. Reading the label with the study, this specimen's time point is: baseline before first vaccination. Vaccinee samples came from UK trials COV001 and COV002, including a single-blind randomized controlled phase 2/3 trial of AZD1222 (ChAdOx1 nCoV-19) in healthy adults. For TCRbeta chain sequencing, PBMC samples were collected from trial participants at day 0 and at day 28 after the second dose. The CDR3 regions of human TCRbeta chains were analyzed by immunosequencing. The authors processed their data as follows. Repertoire TCRs were matched against a reference library of SARS-CoV-2-specific TCRs generated with the MIRA antigen-specificity platform. Breadth was defined as the fraction of unique TCRs that were SARS-CoV-2-associated, and depth was defined as the fraction of total T cells that were SARS-CoV-2-associated. Each spike-specific TCR was assigned to its reactive spike region and to a CD4 or CD8 class using the MIRA data. Log10-transformed breadth and depth values were compared by one-way ANOVA with Sidak's multiple comparisons tests. The clones in this table, taken by TCRdb from immuneACCESS, are in-frame only. Not every clone is retained; where verified, under half of the shortfall comes from an unresolved V gene, and the cause of the rest is unknown. From that table come the V and J calls and clone size; the DNA was used to work out D and trimming. For this sample there are about 140,000 clones; 75% to 90% appear just once. The ten largest clones represent around 1.6% of the sample.

Comments on this clone: There is no known antigen for this receptor. Qualities for individual bases were not recorded, and no much larger clone is one base off.

The chain was built from TRBV19 and TRBJ1-1; a confident D gene designation cannot be given. The material was peripheral blood, obtained on day 0 of AZD1222 vaccination. This TCR derives from an adult in good health. Here is the DNA: TGTGCCAGTATGAGGGTATCCGTGAACACTGAAGCTTTCTTT. The resulting protein is CASMRVSVNTEAFF.